A selection of T cell receptor beta chains follows, all from one sample in a study of OX40 agonist ivuxolimab in advanced cancers. Profiled with immunoSEQ multiplex PCR; TCRdb holds only in-frame clones, not every one. Of about 53,000 clones listed, roughly 80% are singletons. The sample here was CD4+ or CD8+ T cells sorted from blood, taken in a trial of the OX40 agonist ivuxolimab. The source is an adult with an advanced solid tumor such as melanoma, head and neck, liver or kidney cancer. Each CDR3 is given with its conserved first and last residue. A D gene is named only where the DNA matches it firmly. Size is stated for part of the rows, as once, few or many counts, or as a class when the clone is expanded.

D gene: TRBD1; clone size: .; J gene: TRBJ2-7; V gene: TRBV2; CDR3 protein: CASLNERDRGRYEQYF; CDR3 DNA: TGTGCCAGTTTGAATGAGCGGGACAGGGGCAGGTACGAGCAGTACTTC
D gene: .; clone size: .; J gene: TRBJ2-7; V gene: TRBV19; CDR3 protein: CASRPAGTQAEQYF; CDR3 DNA: TGTGCCAGTAGGCCCGCCGGGACACAAGCCGAGCAGTACTTC
D gene: TRBD2; clone size: .; J gene: TRBJ2-1; V gene: TRBV5-1; CDR3 protein: CASSLPGTSFDEQFF; CDR3 DNA: TGCGCCAGCAGCTTGCCCGGGACTAGCTTCGATGAGCAGTTCTTC
D gene: .; clone size: few; J gene: TRBJ2-6; V gene: TRBV5-1; CDR3 protein: CASSVSGGASGANVLTF; CDR3 DNA: TGCGCCAGCAGCGTCTCAGGGGGGGCCTCTGGGGCCAACGTCCTGACTTTC
D gene: .; clone size: .; J gene: TRBJ1-1; V gene: TRBV6-4; CDR3 protein: CASSDSFDGKAFF; CDR3 DNA: TGTGCCAGCAGTGACTCTTTCGACGGGAAAGCTTTCTTT
D gene: .; clone size: medium-sized; J gene: TRBJ1-5; V gene: TRBV7-3; CDR3 protein: CASSSDSLVDQPQHF; CDR3 DNA: TGTGCCAGCAGCTCCGACAGTCTGGTCGATCAGCCCCAGCATTTT
D gene: .; clone size: few; J gene: TRBJ2-4; V gene: TRBV30; CDR3 protein: CAWSTEGAGKNIQYF; CDR3 DNA: TGTGCCTGGAGTACGGAGGGAGCGGGCAAAAACATTCAGTACTTC
D gene: TRBD2; clone size: .; J gene: TRBJ2-1; V gene: TRBV11-3; CDR3 protein: CASSPRTSGTHNEQFF; CDR3 DNA: TGTGCCAGCAGCCCAAGGACTAGCGGAACACACAATGAGCAGTTCTTC
D gene: .; clone size: .; J gene: TRBJ2-3; V gene: TRBV29-1; CDR3 protein: CSVDGQGRGTQYF; CDR3 DNA: TGCAGCGTTGACGGGCAGGGGCGCGGTACGCAGTATTTT
D gene: TRBD2; clone size: .; J gene: TRBJ2-1; V gene: TRBV2; CDR3 protein: CATSPGTSAMGEQFF; CDR3 DNA: TGTGCCACCTCACCCGGGACTAGCGCAATGGGGGAGCAGTTCTTC
D gene: TRBD2; clone size: .; J gene: TRBJ2-2; V gene: TRBV5-1; CDR3 protein: CASSKLAGEVTGELFF; CDR3 DNA: TGCGCCAGCAGCAAGCTAGCGGGAGAAGTAACCGGGGAGCTGTTTTTT
D gene: .; clone size: .; J gene: TRBJ2-3; V gene: TRBV9; CDR3 protein: CASSVGGVSTDTQYF; CDR3 DNA: TGTGCCAGCAGCGTGGGCGGGGTTAGCACAGATACGCAGTATTTT
D gene: .; clone size: .; J gene: TRBJ1-2; V gene: TRBV6-1; CDR3 protein: CASSESFGLSSGYTF; CDR3 DNA: TGTGCCAGCAGTGAAAGCTTCGGGTTGAGCAGTGGCTACACCTTC
D gene: TRBD1; clone size: .; J gene: TRBJ2-5; V gene: TRBV5-1; CDR3 protein: CASSLGTAQETQYF; CDR3 DNA: TGCGCCAGCAGCCTAGGGACAGCTCAAGAGACCCAGTACTTC
D gene: TRBD1; clone size: once; J gene: TRBJ1-4; V gene: TRBV5-4; CDR3 protein: CASRSDRAREKLFF; CDR3 DNA: TGTGCCAGCAGATCCGACAGGGCGAGGGAAAAACTGTTTTTT
D gene: .; clone size: .; J gene: TRBJ1-2; V gene: TRBV7-2; CDR3 protein: CASSLLPLNYGYTF; CDR3 DNA: TGTGCCAGCAGCTTGCTTCCGCTAAACTATGGCTACACCTTC
D gene: .; clone size: .; J gene: TRBJ2-7; V gene: TRBV19; CDR3 protein: CASSRTGYEQYF; CDR3 DNA: TGTGCCAGTAGTCGTACGGGCTACGAGCAGTACTTC
D gene: .; clone size: .; J gene: TRBJ2-3; V gene: TRBV5-1; CDR3 protein: CASSVGLGDTQYF; CDR3 DNA: TGCGCCAGCAGCGTTGGCCTCGGGGATACGCAGTATTTT
D gene: .; clone size: .; J gene: TRBJ1-3; V gene: TRBV7-9; CDR3 protein: CASSSDGPGNTIYF; CDR3 DNA: TGTGCCAGCAGCTCGGACGGCCCTGGAAACACCATATATTTT
D gene: .; clone size: .; J gene: TRBJ1-1; V gene: TRBV27; CDR3 protein: CASSMRAEVTEAFF; CDR3 DNA: TGTGCCAGCAGCATGAGGGCGGAAGTCACTGAAGCTTTCTTT
D gene: TRBD2; clone size: .; J gene: TRBJ2-1; V gene: TRBV11-3; CDR3 protein: CASSLYVGGPDEQFF; CDR3 DNA: TGTGCCAGCAGCTTATATGTGGGAGGGCCGGATGAGCAGTTCTTC
D gene: TRBD1; clone size: .; J gene: TRBJ2-3; V gene: TRBV4-2; CDR3 protein: CASSQDGQGEDTQYF; CDR3 DNA: TGTGCCAGCAGCCAAGACGGGCAGGGGGAAGATACGCAGTATTTT
D gene: TRBD1; clone size: .; J gene: TRBJ1-2; V gene: TRBV2; CDR3 protein: CASNPRTGEVDGYTF; CDR3 DNA: TGTGCCAGCAACCCCCGGACAGGGGAGGTGGATGGCTACACCTTC
D gene: TRBD1; clone size: .; J gene: TRBJ2-6; V gene: TRBV7-9; CDR3 protein: CASSPLGQGGAGANVLTF; CDR3 DNA: TGTGCCAGCAGCCCCTTGGGACAGGGGGGGGCCGGGGCCAACGTCCTGACTTTC
D gene: .; clone size: .; J gene: TRBJ2-1; V gene: TRBV7-3; CDR3 protein: CASSLGGGVGNEQFF; CDR3 DNA: TGTGCCAGCAGCTTGGGTGGCGGCGTAGGGAATGAGCAGTTCTTC
D gene: .; clone size: .; J gene: TRBJ2-1; V gene: TRBV6-5; CDR3 protein: CASSWARTGYNEQFF; CDR3 DNA: TGTGCCAGCAGTTGGGCTCGTACGGGGTACAATGAGCAGTTCTTC